The TCR beta chain described here comes from a study of blood T cells in healthy people across ages. Together with a sample-barcoded 5' primer, a J-beta primer mix was included in a second PCR lasting roughly 6 to 12 cycles. In TCRdb, the 5' RACE reads were re-called with MiXCR into one record per CDR3 protein. The sample has 1.5 million or so distinct CDR3 sequences, approximately 43% seen once. The CDR3 length is 14 residues. Germline lookup yields CDR1 SGHTA and CDR2 FQGNSA. Note on this clonotype: A read error may account for a junction end that differs from germline.

The clonotype comes from a woman aged 18-30 years in good health. The sequenced material came from blood. The V and J genes are TRBV7-2 and TRBJ1-1, with D maybe TRBD1 (5 bases). Here the CDR3 DNA reads TGTGCCAGCAGCTTAACGACAGTGAACACTGAATCTTTCTTT. It encodes CASSLTTVNTESFF. Variable domain in full (rest from reference TRBV7-2 and TRBJ1-1): GAGVSQSPSNKVTEKGKDVELRCDPISGHTALYWYRQSLGQGLEFLIYFQGNSAPDKSGLPSDRFSAERTGGSVSTLTIQRTQQEDSAVYLCASSLTTVNTESFFGQGTRLTVV.